The 23 T cell receptor beta chains below all came from one sample that was sequenced in a study of shared clonotypes between healthy human individuals. The data were produced by immunoSEQ multiplex PCR, yet TCRdb's version contains in-frame clones alone and is incomplete. Of about 600,000 clones listed, 95% to 98% are singletons. Sequencing used naive CD4+ T cells sorted from blood. Regarding subset: CD45RA+ positively selected. All receptors derive from a woman aged 25 to 39 in good health.

V is TRBV5-1 and J is TRBJ2-5; D remains ambiguous. The CDR3 has 14 amino acids. V lost 0 bases and J 2 bases, leaving 8 bases between the germline ends. The V gene's germline CDR1 is SGHRS and CDR2 YFSETQ. CDR3 sequence: CASSLGSRQETQYF. CDR3 in DNA: TGCGCCAGCAGCTTGGGTTCCAGGCAAGAGACCCAGTACTTC.

The rearrangement links TRBV27 to TRBJ2-5; the match to TRBD1 covers 7 bases. There are 15 residues in the CDR3. Trimming cost V 6 bases and J 1 base; bases outside gene matches: 8. Germline V gene sequence: CDR1 MNHEY, CDR2 SMNVEV (reference sequence). The CDR3 DNA follows: TGTGCCAGCAGCGAGTCCACAGGGGCCCAAGAGACCCAGTACTTC. Translating it yields CASSESTGAQETQYF.

V usage is TRBV29-1 and J usage is TRBJ1-3; 8 bases map to TRBD1. The CDR3 is 15 amino acids. V lost 5 bases to trimming and J lost 0 bases; unmatched junction nucleotides: 6. Looked up from germline, CDR1 is SQVTM and CDR2 is ANQGSEA. The CDR3 here is CSVSPGQGSGNTIYF. CDR3 bases: TGCAGCGTTTCACCTGGACAGGGCTCTGGAAACACCATATATTTT.

CDR3 residues: CASSLWDRLSSEAFF. In DNA, the CDR3 is TGTGCCAGCAGCTTGTGGGACAGGCTCTCCTCTGAAGCTTTCTTT. The V and J genes are TRBV7-9 and TRBJ1-1; 8 nucleotides agree with TRBD1. Losses at the gene ends were 3 bases for V and 6 bases for J; bases not matched to a gene: 9. CDR3 size: 15 residues. The germline gives CDR1 SEHNR, CDR2 FQNEAQ (reference sequence).

The chain links TRBV28 to TRBJ2-7, with 7 bases fitting TRBD1. The CDR3 contains 16 residues. J lost 1 base, V lost 3 bases, and 9 bases had no gene match. CDR1 MDHEN and CDR2 SYDVKM come from the germline V gene. As DNA, the CDR3 is TGTGCCAGCAGTTTTTACCTCAGGGGACAGTCCTACGAGCAGTACTTC. This translates into CASSFYLRGQSYEQYF.

J is TRBJ2-7 and V is TRBV7-3, with D possibly TRBD2 on 6 matching bases. The CDR3 length is 17 residues. The V gene lost 3 bases and the J gene lost 0 bases, with 18 bases spanning the gap. Germline V gene sequence: CDR1 SGHTA, CDR2 FQGTGA. The CDR3 region is CASSFNPSGGSSYEQYF. CDR3 DNA: TGTGCCAGCAGCTTTAATCCCTCCGGGGGAAGCTCCTACGAGCAGTACTTC.

The genes are TRBV2 and TRBJ2-5, with 10 bases lining up with TRBD1. Germline-derived CDR1 and CDR2 are SNHLY and FYNNEI. This CDR3 is built from 15 residues. With 8 bases clipped from V and 3 bases from J, the junction kept 9 bases outside the gene matches. The CDR3 DNA reads as TGTGCCAGCGGCGGACAGGGGGTTTTGAAAGAGACCCAGTACTTC. Amino acid sequence: CASGGQGVLKETQYF.

This chain joins TRBV28 and TRBJ1-1; the D is unclear. V lost 6 bases and J 3 bases, leaving 5 bases between the germline ends. Per the germline V gene, CDR1 is MDHEN and CDR2 is SYDVKM. The length of the CDR3 is 11 residues. The CDR3 sequence: CASSIYTEAFF. CDR3 nucleotide sequence: TGTGCCAGCAGCATTTACACTGAAGCTTTCTTT. The whole variable domain, filled in from reference TRBV28 and TRBJ1-1, reads DVKVTQSSRYLVKRTGEKVFLECVQDMDHENMFWYRQDPGLGLRLIYFSYDVKMKEKGDIPEGYSVSREKKERFSLILESASTNQTSMYLCASSIYTEAFFGQGTRLTVV.

The count of this clone is one. This chain connects TRBV9 to TRBJ2-3; 12 nucleotides align to TRBD2. The CDR3 spans 15 residues. Germline CDR1 reads SGDLS; CDR2 reads YYNGEE. Trimming cost V 8 bases and J 6 bases; bases outside gene matches: 10. CDR3 protein: CARRGLTSGRDTQYF. CDR3 DNA sequence: TGTGCCAGACGAGGACTCACTAGCGGGAGGGATACGCAGTATTTT. The whole variable domain, remainder taken from reference TRBV9 and TRBJ2-3, is DSGVTQTPKHLITATGQRVTLRCSPRSGDLSVYWYQQSLDQGLQFLIQYYNGEERAKGNILERFSAQQFPDLHSELNLSSLELGDSALYFCARRGLTSGRDTQYFGPGTRLTVL.

The V call is TRBV7-6, the J call TRBJ2-1, with 11 nucleotides matching TRBD2. The V gene end was trimmed by 4 bases and the J gene end by 8 bases; junction bases not matched to a gene: 19. Germline loops: CDR1 SGHVS, CDR2 FNYEAQ. The CDR3 is 19 amino acids. Here the CDR3 reads CASSSKRLLAGVGFYEQFF. DNA for the CDR3: TGTGCCAGCAGCTCGAAGCGTTTACTAGCGGGAGTCGGTTTCTATGAGCAGTTCTTC.

The chain joins TRBV11-2 to TRBJ2-3, with a tentative D call TRBD1 (6 bases). CDR1 SGHAT and CDR2 FQNNGV come from the germline V gene. This CDR3 is built from 15 residues. The germline V and J ends were trimmed by 3 bases and 0 bases, with 10 bases remaining between them. CDR3 DNA: TGTGCCAGCAGCTTTCAGGGGTCTAGCACAGATACGCAGTATTTT. Translated: CASSFQGSSTDTQYF.

The chain combines TRBV19 with TRBJ2-7; D is ambiguous. Deletions cut 10 bases from V and 1 base from J, with 14 bases between. The germline V gene has CDR1 LNHDA and CDR2 SQIVND (reference sequence). This CDR3 has 13 residues. CDR3 coding DNA: TGTGCCATAGCACCAAGAGGATCCTACGAGCAGTACTTC. Translating it yields CAIAPRGSYEQYF.

The rearrangement links TRBV27 to TRBJ2-3; a weak D match, TRBD2 (5 bases). CDR1 is MNHEY and CDR2 is SMNVEV in the germline V gene (reference sequence). The CDR3 is made up of 12 amino acids. V lost 8 bases, J lost 6 bases, and 12 bases lay in between. The CDR3 coding sequence is TGTGCCAGCGGAGGTAGATTGGATACGCAGTATTTT. Translating it yields CASGGRLDTQYF.

V is TRBV28 and J is TRBJ2-7, with TRBD2 matching over 8 bases. V was clipped by 7 bases and J by 2 bases; unmatched bases: 4. The CDR3 is 13 amino acids. Germline V CDR1 and CDR2: MDHEN, SYDVKM. The CDR3 DNA sequence: TGTGCCAGCACGGGAGGGGGAACCTACGAGCAGTACTTC. Residues: CASTGGGTYEQYF.

The chain is built from TRBV28 and TRBJ2-7; unclear D gene. The germline V gene has CDR1 MDHEN and CDR2 SYDVKM. The CDR3 contains 12 residues. V dropped 8 bases and J dropped 2 bases, with 10 bases sitting between them. CDR3 residues: CASRTATYEQYF. CDR3 DNA: TGTGCCAGCCGGACGGCCACCTACGAGCAGTACTTC.

V gene TRBV6-5 combines with J gene TRBJ2-7; the D gene is possibly TRBD2 (6 bases). The CDR3 has 15 residues. The germline V gene has CDR1 MNHEY and CDR2 SVGAGI. The V end lost 2 bases, the J end lost 3 bases, and 14 bases lay between the germline ends. CDR3 in amino acids: CASSYQAGPIYEQYF. The CDR3 DNA reads as TGTGCCAGCAGTTACCAGGCGGGGCCGATCTACGAGCAGTACTTC.

The chain couples TRBV15 to TRBJ1-2, with D unresolved. The CDR3 is 13 amino acids. Trimming pared 4 bases from V and 5 bases from J, leaving 11 bases between. The germline CDR1 and CDR2 sequences are LNHNV and YYDKDF (reference sequence). For the CDR3, the DNA is TGTGCCACCAGCACCCTGGCAGGTTATGGCTACACCTTC. Protein product: CATSTLAGYGYTF.

The rearrangement uses TRBV27 and TRBJ2-7; 7 positions match TRBD2. CDR3 size: 14 residues. V dropped 5 bases and J dropped 2; count of bases not matched to a gene: 6. CDR1 is MNHEY and CDR2 is SMNVEV in the germline V gene (reference sequence). The CDR3 nucleotides read TGTGCCAGCAGTCCCAGCGGGATAGCCTACGAGCAGTACTTC. Its translation: CASSPSGIAYEQYF.

This rearrangement joins TRBV28 to TRBJ2-5; 8 bases match TRBD1. CDR1 is MDHEN, CDR2 SYDVKM, per germline. The V and J ends lost 5 bases and 4 bases, in that order; junction bases with no gene match: 3. The CDR3 covers 13 residues. The CDR3 spells CASSQGASETQYF. In DNA, the CDR3 is TGTGCCAGCAGTCAGGGGGCTTCAGAGACCCAGTACTTC. The full variable domain, in which reference TRBV28 and TRBJ2-5 provide the parts outside the CDR3, is DVKVTQSSRYLVKRTGEKVFLECVQDMDHENMFWYRQDPGLGLRLIYFSYDVKMKEKGDIPEGYSVSREKKERFSLILESASTNQTSMYLCASSQGASETQYFGPGTRLLVL.

CDR3 DNA sequence: TGTGCCAGCAGCTTGGGGCGCGGGGGGCGAGAGTACACCGGGGAGCTGTTTTTT. The encoded protein is CASSLGRGGREYTGELFF. The chain recombines TRBV5-5 with TRBJ2-2; 8 bases map to TRBD2. CDR1 is SGHKS, CDR2 YYEKEE, per germline (reference sequence). The CDR3 is 18 residues long. The V gene end was trimmed by 0 bases and the J gene end by 3 bases; junction bases not matched to a gene: 10.

V and J are TRBV30 and TRBJ2-1; maybe TRBD2 (6 bases). The V end lost 1 base, the J end lost 4 bases, and 14 bases lay between the germline ends. The CDR3 has 15 residues. The germline V gene encodes CDR1 GTSNPN and CDR2 SVGIG (reference sequence). The CDR3: CAWSALDYSYNEQFF. DNA of the CDR3: TGTGCCTGGAGTGCCTTGGACTATAGTTACAATGAGCAGTTCTTC.

This clone has only one observation. The gene calls are TRBV19 and TRBJ2-5; a possible D gene is TRBD2 (5 bases). The last part of the DNA fits TRBJ2-7 better; the J call may be wrong. This CDR3 has 13 amino acids. CDR1 LNHDA and CDR2 SQIVND come from the germline V gene (reference sequence). The CDR3 reads CASSGGGSYEQYF. For the CDR3, the DNA is TGTGCCAGCTCAGGAGGAGGCTCCTACGAGCAGTACTTC.

The chain uses TRBV28 and TRBJ2-3, with D possibly matching TRBD1 (6 bases). Per germline, CDR1 MDHEN and CDR2 SYDVKM. This CDR3 comprises 13 residues. V dropped 6 bases and J dropped 2 bases, with 9 bases sitting between them. CDR3 sequence: CASRGQFTDTQYF. CDR3 DNA: TGTGCCAGCAGAGGACAGTTCACAGATACGCAGTATTTT.